This TCR beta chain was sequenced during a study of T cell responses to AZD1222 COVID-19 vaccine. Assay used: immunoSEQ multiplex PCR; TCRdb lists only in-frame clones, some missing. The profile shows 150,000 to 200,000 clones, just over 90% of them singletons. V was cut by 3 bases and J by 10 bases, with 9 bases left in between. This CDR3 comprises 12 residues. The germline CDR1 and CDR2 sequences are SGHVS and FNYEAQ. Findings and limits, study-wide: AZD1222 recipients seropositive at baseline numbered only six. Spike-specific TCR breadth and depth both grew after two AZD1222 doses. Unmutated variant regions are reportedly targeted by nearly half of spike-specific TCRs.

Worth noting for this clone: Its antigen is still unknown.

Specimen: peripheral blood, collected on day 0 of AZD1222 vaccination. The clonotype was recovered from an adult in good health. The chain has TRBV7-6 and TRBJ1-4; D might be TRBD1 (6 bases). CDR3 DNA: TGTGCCAGCAGCTTCCAACAGGGAAAACTGTTTTTT. Its protein is CASSFQQGKLFF.